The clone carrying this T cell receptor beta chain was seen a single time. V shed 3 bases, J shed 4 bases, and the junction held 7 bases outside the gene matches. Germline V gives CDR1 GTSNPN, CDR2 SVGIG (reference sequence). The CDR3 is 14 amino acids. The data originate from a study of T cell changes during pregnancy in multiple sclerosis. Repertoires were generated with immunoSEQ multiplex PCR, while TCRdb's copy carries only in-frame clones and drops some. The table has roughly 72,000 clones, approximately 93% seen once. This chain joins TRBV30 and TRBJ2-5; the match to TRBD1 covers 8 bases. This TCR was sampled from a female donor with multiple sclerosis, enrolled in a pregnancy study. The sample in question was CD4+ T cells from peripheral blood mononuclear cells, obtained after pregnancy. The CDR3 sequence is CAWRLGTGRETQYF. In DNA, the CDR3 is TGTGCCTGGAGGTTGGGGACAGGCCGAGAGACCCAGTACTTC.